Shown below are 19 T cell receptor beta chains from a single sample sequenced in a study of blood T cell repertoires in COVID-19. Libraries were prepared by immunoSEQ multiplex PCR; TCRdb keeps only in-frame clonotypes and omits some of them. The sample carries about 140,000 clones, 88% recorded once. The sequencing input was peripheral blood. All receptors come from a man in his fifties with active or convalescent COVID-19.

The chain uses TRBV6-5 and TRBJ1-2; 10 nucleotides align to TRBD1. This CDR3 contains 15 residues. Germline CDR1 MNHEY, CDR2 SVGAGI. Trimming cost V 9 bases and J 2 bases; bases outside gene matches: 9. The CDR3 reads CASGIKTGGNYGYTF. The CDR3 DNA sequence: TGTGCCAGTGGAATTAAGACAGGGGGCAACTATGGCTACACCTTC.

This chain connects TRBV6-1 to TRBJ2-7, with D maybe TRBD1 (6 bases). V lost 2 bases and J 3 bases, leaving 11 bases between the germline ends. Germline lookup yields CDR1 MNHNS and CDR2 SASEGT. This CDR3 is built from 14 residues. The CDR3 loop reads CASSERQAFYEQYF. CDR3 in DNA: TGTGCCAGCAGTGAAAGACAGGCCTTCTACGAGCAGTACTTC.

The V gene is TRBV5-4, the J gene TRBJ2-7, with D possibly TRBD1 on 5 matching bases. Deletions cut 4 bases from V and 3 bases from J, with 17 bases between. The CDR3 spans 15 residues. Germline-derived CDR1 and CDR2 are SGHNT and YYREEE (reference sequence). The CDR3 nucleotides read TGTGCCAGCAGCAAGCAGGGATTTGGTGACTACGAGCAGTACTTC. It encodes CASSKQGFGDYEQYF.

V and J are TRBV5-1 and TRBJ2-1, with 8 positions matching TRBD1. Germline loops: CDR1 SGHRS, CDR2 YFSETQ. The CDR3 covers 14 residues. The ends lost 8 bases at V and 2 bases at J; junction bases unmatched: 6. Here the CDR3 reads CARLDRVAYNEQFF. DNA for the CDR3: TGCGCCAGGTTGGACAGGGTGGCCTACAATGAGCAGTTCTTC.

This chain joins TRBV11-2 and TRBJ2-2; unclear D gene. This CDR3 has 14 amino acids. Germline V gene sequence: CDR1 SGHAT, CDR2 FQNNGV. V was shortened by 2 bases and J by 2 bases, with 6 bases between the two germline ends. The DNA of the CDR3 is TGTGCCAGCAGCTTACCTAGAAACACCGGGGAGCTGTTTTTT. Amino acid sequence: CASSLPRNTGELFF.

The CDR3 loop is CASRARAGAIYEQYF. CDR3 bases: TGTGCCAGCAGGGCACGGGCGGGCGCCATCTACGAGCAGTACTTC. The V and J genes are TRBV7-2 and TRBJ2-7, with a possible D match to TRBD2 (5 bases). CDR3 length: 15 amino acids. Germline V lookup: CDR1 SGHTA, CDR2 FQGNSA. Trimming left V 6 bases short and J 3 bases short, with 18 bases between.

The rearrangement links TRBV12-3 or TRBV12-4 to TRBJ1-6; no clear D gene. Trimming left V 1 base short and J 9 bases short, with 7 bases between. The CDR3 sequence is 13 residues long. CDR3 residues: CASSLDSVSPLHF. CDR3 sequence (DNA): TGTGCCAGCAGTTTAGACAGTGTTTCACCCCTCCACTTT.

The CDR3 region is CASRGDRAGTGELFF. In nucleotides, the CDR3 is TGTGCCAGCAGGGGGGACAGGGCGGGAACCGGGGAGCTGTTTTTT. The chain couples TRBV2 to TRBJ2-2, with 9 bases that match TRBD1. CDR1 is SNHLY, CDR2 FYNNEI, per germline. CDR3 length: 15 residues. Trimming took 6 bases from V and 5 from J; bases not matched to a gene: 7.

The chain recombines TRBV19 with TRBJ1-5, with 8 bases matching TRBD1. J was trimmed by 1 base and V by 3 bases; bases with no gene match: 14. This CDR3 is 19 amino acids long. Looked up from germline, CDR1 is LNHDA and CDR2 is SQIVND (reference sequence). CDR3 in amino acids: CASSIRTGQAAFSNQPQHF. The CDR3 bases are TGTGCCAGTAGTATCCGAACGGGACAGGCGGCGTTCAGCAATCAGCCCCAGCATTTT.

V is TRBV28 and J is TRBJ2-1, with D possibly TRBD2 on 5 matching bases. The CDR3 loop spans 12 amino acids. CDR1 MDHEN and CDR2 SYDVKM come from the germline V gene. The V and J ends lost 3 bases and 10 bases respectively, with 10 bases between them. In DNA form, the CDR3 reads TGTGCCAGCAGTTTCCCCTCGGGGGAGCAGTTCTTC. Translated, it gives CASSFPSGEQFF.

This CDR3 is CASSLGGFGYETQYF. CDR3 sequence (DNA): TGTGCCAGCAGCTTGGGAGGGTTCGGGTATGAGACCCAGTACTTC. The rearrangement links TRBV5-5 to TRBJ2-5; D perhaps matches TRBD2 (5 bases). This CDR3 has 15 amino acids. The ends were cut back, 0 bases at V and 5 bases at J, with 14 bases in the middle. Per the germline V gene, CDR1 is SGHKS and CDR2 is YYEKEE (reference sequence).

The rearrangement links TRBV5-4 to TRBJ2-7; D not resolved. Germline CDR1 SGHNT, CDR2 YYREEE (reference sequence). Trimming removed 0 bases from V and 6 bases from J, with 10 bases in between. The CDR3 totals 13 residues. CDR3 protein: CASSLDPVGEQYF. The CDR3 region has the DNA TGTGCCAGCAGCTTGGATCCCGTCGGCGAGCAGTACTTC.

The chain employs TRBV9 and TRBJ2-3; 9 bases fit TRBD1. This CDR3 comprises 17 residues. V trimming: 2 bases; J trimming: 6 bases; junction bases outside the gene matches: 13. Per germline, CDR1 SGDLS and CDR2 YYNGEE. The CDR3 DNA sequence: TGTGCCAGCAGCGTCCTCCCGGGACAGGGAAGTCAGGATACGCAGTATTTT. Amino acids: CASSVLPGQGSQDTQYF.

The J gene is TRBJ2-5, the V gene TRBV9, with 10 bases lining up with TRBD2. The CDR3 has 15 amino acids. V lost 0 bases to trimming and J lost 6 bases; unmatched junction nucleotides: 5. CDR1 and CDR2 from the germline V gene are SGDLS and YYNGEE. In DNA, the CDR3 is TGTGCCAGCAGCGTAGAAGCGGGAGGGCTAAAGACCCAGTACTTC. Its protein product is CASSVEAGGLKTQYF.

This chain uses TRBV24-1 with TRBJ2-5, with a tentative D call TRBD1 (5 bases). The ends were cut back, 4 bases at V and 7 bases at J, with 15 bases in the middle. Germline V gene sequence: CDR1 KGHDR, CDR2 SFDVKD. CDR3 length: 14 residues. CDR3 amino acids: CATSDLTVKATQYF. The CDR3 nucleotides are TGTGCCACCAGTGACCTGACAGTAAAAGCGACCCAGTACTTC.

The chain combines TRBV9 with TRBJ1-3, with TRBD1 matching 9 bases. Germline V gene sequence: CDR1 SGDLS, CDR2 YYNGEE. The CDR3 contains 16 residues. After removal of 0 bases from V and 4 bases from J, the junction contained 5 bases not matched to a gene. The CDR3 is CASSVVRQGDGNTIYF. Here the CDR3 DNA reads TGTGCCAGCAGCGTAGTTAGACAGGGGGACGGAAACACCATATATTTT.

The J gene is TRBJ1-4, the V gene TRBV6-6; TRBD1 is a possible D gene (5 bases). Germline values: CDR1 MNHNY, CDR2 SVGAGI (reference sequence). Trimming pared 8 bases from V and 4 bases from J, leaving 14 bases between. The CDR3 length is 14 residues. The CDR3 sequence is CASAAQGGNEKLFF. CDR3 nucleotides: TGTGCCAGCGCTGCGCAGGGCGGTAATGAAAAACTGTTTTTT.

V usage is TRBV4-3 and J usage is TRBJ1-1; 9 bases align to TRBD1. The CDR3 spans 16 residues. Looked up from germline, CDR1 is LGHNA and CDR2 is YSLEER. The J segment lost 1 base and the V segment lost 4 bases, leaving 7 bases of the junction unmatched. Written as DNA, the CDR3 is TGCGCCAGCAGCCGTCAGACAGGGGGAGGGAACACTGAAGCTTTCTTT. This translates into CASSRQTGGGNTEAFF.

This chain connects TRBV11-2 to TRBJ1-5; D is undetermined. The V and J ends lost 1 base and 1 base respectively, with 8 bases between them. Germline CDR1 reads SGHAT; CDR2 reads FQNNGV. This CDR3 spans 15 amino acids. CDR3 in DNA: TGTGCCAGCAGCTTAGGGTCGGGAAGCAATCAGCCCCAGCATTTT. Translation: CASSLGSGSNQPQHF.